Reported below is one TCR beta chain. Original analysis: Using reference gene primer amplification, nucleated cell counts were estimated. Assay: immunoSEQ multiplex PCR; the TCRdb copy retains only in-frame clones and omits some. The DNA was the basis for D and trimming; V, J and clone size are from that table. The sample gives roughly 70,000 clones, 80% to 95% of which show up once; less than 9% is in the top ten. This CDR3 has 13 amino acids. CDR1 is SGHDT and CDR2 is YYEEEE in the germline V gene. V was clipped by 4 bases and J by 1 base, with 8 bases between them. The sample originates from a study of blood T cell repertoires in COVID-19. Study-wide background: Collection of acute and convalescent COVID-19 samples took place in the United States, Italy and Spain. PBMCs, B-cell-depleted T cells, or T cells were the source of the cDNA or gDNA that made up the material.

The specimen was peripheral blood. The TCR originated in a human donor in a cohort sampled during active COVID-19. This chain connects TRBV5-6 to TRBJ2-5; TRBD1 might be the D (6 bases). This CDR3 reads CASSRDTQETQYF. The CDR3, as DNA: TGTGCCAGCAGCCGGGACACCCAAGAGACCCAGTACTTC.